A single sample gave rise to the 28 T cell receptor beta chains below, sequenced in a study of cytomegalovirus exposure and HLA in healthy donors. Primers: 60 Vbeta forward and 13 Jbeta reverse. TCRdb's table, derived via immunoSEQ multiplex PCR, lists solely in-frame clones and lacks some. In the table there are 150,000 to 200,000 clones, over 75% of which are singletons. Sequencing was performed on PBMCs. These receptors were collected from a man younger than 30 in good health and CMV-seronegative.

The chain has TRBV11-2 and TRBJ1-6; D is perhaps TRBD1 (6 bases). Germline CDR1 SGHAT, CDR2 FQNNGV. This CDR3 is 15 amino acids long. V shed 4 bases and J shed 10 bases, with 17 bases lying between them. The CDR3 spells CASSSLQGTESPLHF. DNA of the CDR3: TGTGCCAGCAGCTCCCTACAGGGTACGGAATCACCCCTCCACTTT. Complete variable domain (other parts from reference TRBV11-2 and TRBJ1-6): EAGVAQSPRYKIIEKRQSVAFWCNPISGHATLYWYQQILGQGPKLLIQFQNNGVVDDSQLPKDRFSAERLKGVDSTLKIQPAKLEDSAVYLCASSSLQGTESPLHFGNGTRLTVT.

The chain employs TRBV15 and TRBJ2-1, with TRBD1 matching 11 bases. The J segment lost 3 bases and the V segment lost 0 bases, leaving 22 bases of the junction unmatched. The CDR3 spans 23 residues. Germline CDR1 LNHNV, CDR2 YYDKDF (reference sequence). The CDR3 sequence: CATSRDRIGMGQGDTVHYNEQFF. The CDR3 bases are TGTGCCACCAGCAGAGATAGAATCGGTATGGGACAGGGGGACACTGTCCACTACAATGAGCAGTTCTTC.

V gene TRBV27 combines with J gene TRBJ1-2, with 9 bases identical to TRBD1. The CDR3 contains 13 residues. Losses at the gene ends were 5 bases for V and 5 bases for J; bases not matched to a gene: 3. Germline CDR1 and CDR2: MNHEY and SMNVEV (reference sequence). The CDR3 reads CASSGTGFYGYTF. In DNA, the CDR3 is TGTGCCAGCAGTGGGACAGGGTTTTATGGCTACACCTTC.

The rearrangement joins TRBV6-5 to TRBJ1-2; 7 nucleotides align to TRBD1. Germline CDR1 and CDR2: MNHEY and SVGAGI. The CDR3 totals 13 residues. Trimming at V came to 6 bases and at J to 3 bases, leaving 4 bases not matched to a gene. The CDR3 sequence is CASSPGQDYGYTF. CDR3 nucleotide sequence: TGTGCCAGCAGCCCAGGACAGGACTATGGCTACACCTTC.

About this clone itself: At one boundary the junction diverges from the germline segment, which might be a read error. The chain recombines TRBV6-5 with TRBJ2-3, with a tentative D call TRBD2 (5 bases). In germline, CDR1 is MNHEY, CDR2 SVGAGI. The CDR3 is made up of 15 amino acids. The CDR3 here is CASGYGGGRTDTQYF. DNA of the CDR3: TGTGCCAGCGGTTACGGAGGCGGGCGCACAGATACGCAGTATTTT.

This rearrangement joins TRBV7-9 to TRBJ1-6; D unresolved. CDR1 and CDR2 from the germline V gene are SEHNR and FQNEAQ (reference sequence). V was pared by 7 bases and J by 6 bases, with 19 bases between. The CDR3 extends over 16 amino acids. This chain's CDR3 is CASTSYSAGFNSPLHF. The CDR3 DNA follows: TGTGCCAGCACCTCCTATTCGGCGGGGTTTAATTCACCCCTCCACTTT.

This clone appeared once. The chain is built from TRBV7-2 and TRBJ2-2; D unresolved. The germline V gene has CDR1 SGHTA and CDR2 FQGNSA. This CDR3 is built from 15 residues. The ends were cut back, 5 bases at V and 0 bases at J, with 10 bases in the middle. In DNA form, the CDR3 reads TGTGCCAGCAGCCCCGGTTCGGCGAACACCGGGGAGCTGTTTTTT. Amino acid sequence: CASSPGSANTGELFF.

This clone was observed once. CDR3 DNA: TGTGCCAGCAGCCCGAGGGGGCCTTCCAATGAGCAGTTCTTC. It is translated as CASSPRGPSNEQFF. The gene calls are TRBV7-9 and TRBJ2-1, with TRBD1 matching over 7 bases. V gave up 5 bases and J gave up 6 bases; unmatched junction bases: 7. The germline gives CDR1 SEHNR, CDR2 FQNEAQ (reference sequence). The CDR3 has 14 residues.

This rearrangement joins TRBV19 to TRBJ2-5, with D perhaps matching TRBD1 (6 bases). Trimming shortened V by 6 bases and J by 2 bases, and 13 bases separated the two germline ends. Germline V gene lookup returns CDR1 LNHDA and CDR2 SQIVND (reference sequence). The CDR3 has 14 amino acids. The CDR3 nucleotides are TGTGCCAGTAGCACAGGGCCTGCACAAGAGACCCAGTACTTC. It translates to CASSTGPAQETQYF.

This clone was counted between two and nine times. V and J are TRBV25-1 and TRBJ1-1, with D possibly matching TRBD1 (5 bases). The CDR3 sequence is 15 residues long. Germline-derived CDR1 and CDR2 are MGHDK and SYGVNS. Trimming removed 1 base at V and 1 base at J, with 10 bases between. The CDR3 region is CASSESQGRNTEAFF. The CDR3 DNA sequence: TGTGCCAGCAGTGAATCCCAGGGAAGGAACACTGAAGCTTTCTTT.

The chain recombines TRBV11-2 with TRBJ2-5; weak D call: TRBD1 (6 bases). V was shortened by 2 bases and J by 5 bases, with 15 bases between the two germline ends. CDR1 and CDR2 (germline): SGHAT, FQNNGV. CDR3 length equals 15 residues. CDR3 region: CASSLQGTTLETQYF. As DNA, the CDR3 is TGTGCCAGCAGCTTACAGGGGACCACCCTGGAGACCCAGTACTTC.

V gene TRBV5-5 combines with J gene TRBJ1-6; 7 positions agree with TRBD1. The CDR3 has 16 residues. With V trimmed by 0 bases and J by 9 bases, 9 bases remained unmatched. Germline V gene data show CDR1 as SGHKS and CDR2 as YYEKEE (reference sequence). DNA for the CDR3: TGTGCCAGCAGCTTGGGGGGGACAGTGAGTGGTTCACCCCTCCACTTT. It specifies CASSLGGTVSGSPLHF.

The chain combines TRBV5-1 with TRBJ1-6, with a possible D match to TRBD1 (6 bases). Germline assignment: CDR1 SGHRS and CDR2 YFSETQ. Trimming left V 1 base short and J 5 bases short, with 10 bases between. There are 15 residues in the CDR3. The CDR3 coding sequence is TGCGCCAGCAGCTTGTTCTCAGGGGATAATTCACCCCTCCACTTT. Translation: CASSLFSGDNSPLHF.

This sequence joins TRBV7-6 and TRBJ2-1; 13 bases agree with TRBD2. The ends lost 2 bases at V and 6 bases at J; junction bases unmatched: 10. Looked up from germline, CDR1 is SGHVS and CDR2 is FNYEAQ. The CDR3 contains 18 residues. The chain's CDR3 is CASSLTSGGAPAGNEQFF. For the CDR3, the DNA is TGTGCCAGCAGCTTAACTAGCGGGGGGGCCCCGGCCGGCAATGAGCAGTTCTTC.

The V gene is TRBV15, the J gene TRBJ2-1; 12 bases agree with TRBD2. Germline values: CDR1 LNHNV, CDR2 YYDKDF (reference sequence). With 0 bases clipped from V and 5 bases from J, the junction kept 5 bases outside the gene matches. This CDR3 region has 17 residues. The CDR3 region has the DNA TGTGCCACCAGCAGAGACCTAGCGGGAGGGCCTAACAATGAGCAGTTCTTC. It specifies CATSRDLAGGPNNEQFF.

The chain employs TRBV6-5 and TRBJ1-1; maybe TRBD1 (5 bases). Germline CDR1 reads MNHEY; CDR2 reads SVGAGI. The ends were cut back, 0 bases at V and 4 bases at J, with 9 bases in the middle. CDR3 length: 14 amino acids. The CDR3 reads CASSYSSDSTEAFF. In nucleotides, the CDR3 is TGTGCCAGCAGTTACTCGAGCGACAGCACTGAAGCTTTCTTT.

The chain links TRBV4-3 to TRBJ2-2; TRBD2 agrees at 11 bases. With 4 bases clipped from V and 1 base from J, the junction kept 2 bases outside the gene matches. The CDR3 has 16 amino acids. In germline, CDR1 is LGHNA, CDR2 YSLEER. The chain's CDR3 is CASSPGTSGNTGELFF. The CDR3 DNA reads as TGCGCCAGCAGCCCCGGGACTAGCGGGAACACCGGGGAGCTGTTTTTT.

This clone was counted only a few times. The rearrangement joins TRBV5-6 to TRBJ2-2; TRBD2 aligns across 13 bases. This CDR3 contains 15 residues. The germline gives CDR1 SGHDT, CDR2 YYEEEE. V lost 2 bases to trimming and J lost 9 bases; unmatched junction nucleotides: 4. This chain's CDR3 is CASSLSGTSGRELFF. The CDR3 coding sequence is TGTGCCAGCAGCTTATCCGGGACTAGCGGGAGGGAGCTGTTTTTT.

This clone appeared a single time. The chain links TRBV7-2 to TRBJ2-1; the match to TRBD2 covers 7 bases. Trimming removed 0 bases from V and 0 bases from J; junction bases left unmatched: 14. CDR1 is SGHTA and CDR2 is FQGNSA in the germline V gene. This CDR3 is 20 amino acids long. The CDR3, as DNA: TGTGCCAGCAGCTTAGCTGGGGGGGGGTGGCTCGAAGACTCCTACAATGAGCAGTTCTTC. It is translated as CASSLAGGGWLEDSYNEQFF. The full variable domain, its missing parts supplied by reference TRBV7-2 and TRBJ2-1, is GAGVSQSPSNKVTEKGKDVELRCDPISGHTALYWYRQSLGQGLEFLIYFQGNSAPDKSGLPSDRFSAERTGGSVSTLTIQRTQQEDSAVYLCASSLAGGGWLEDSYNEQFFGPGTRLTVL.

The chain combines TRBV25-1 with TRBJ2-6, with D unclear. Germline V lookup: CDR1 MGHDK, CDR2 SYGVNS. V was trimmed by 7 bases and J by 0 bases, leaving 4 bases between them. The CDR3 totals 13 residues. For the CDR3, the DNA is TGTGCCAGCACTAACTCTGGGGCCAACGTCCTGACTTTC. It translates to CASTNSGANVLTF.

The chain is built from TRBV4-1 and TRBJ1-1, with D maybe TRBD1 (5 bases). Germline V lookup: CDR1 MGHRA, CDR2 YSYEKL. The CDR3 sequence is 17 residues long. Trimming removed 1 base at V and 1 base at J, with 16 bases between. The CDR3 reads CASSQGGVGGTNTEAFF. For the CDR3, the DNA is TGCGCCAGCAGCCAAGGTGGCGTCGGGGGGACGAACACTGAAGCTTTCTTT.

The rearrangement links TRBV27 to TRBJ2-1; 7 bases match TRBD1. The CDR3 totals 17 residues. Per the germline V gene, CDR1 is MNHEY and CDR2 is SMNVEV (reference sequence). J gave up 2 bases and V 2 bases, and 9 bases lay outside the gene matches. In DNA form, the CDR3 reads TGTGCCAGCAGTTTAATGACAGGGTCCCCAACCTACAATGAGCAGTTCTTC. Translated: CASSLMTGSPTYNEQFF.

The J gene is TRBJ2-7, the V gene TRBV6-5, with TRBD1 matching 8 bases. The CDR3 has 16 residues. V lost 2 bases to trimming and J lost 4 bases; unmatched junction nucleotides: 10. Germline V gene sequence: CDR1 MNHEY, CDR2 SVGAGI. The CDR3, as DNA: TGTGCCAGCAGTTACGGGGCAGGGGGCGATGGGTACGAGCAGTACTTC. Protein product: CASSYGAGGDGYEQYF.

The rearrangement links TRBV4-1 to TRBJ2-2; the D gene is possibly TRBD2 (6 bases). Between the trimmed V and J ends, which lost 1 base and 3 bases, there was a span of 15 bases. Germline-derived CDR1 and CDR2 are MGHRA and YSYEKL. CDR3 length: 17 amino acids. CDR3 protein: CASSQGPGPGDTGELFF. CDR3 nucleotide sequence: TGCGCCAGCAGCCAAGGTCCGGGGCCGGGAGACACCGGGGAGCTGTTTTTT.

V gene TRBV6-4 combines with J gene TRBJ2-1, with 9 bases matching TRBD2. The CDR3 has 15 residues. The V gene's germline CDR1 is MRHNA and CDR2 SNTAGT. The V gene end was trimmed by 4 bases and the J gene end by 8 bases; junction bases not matched to a gene: 9. The CDR3 coding sequence is TGTGCCAGCAGTGTCTCAAGCGGGGGGCTTGATGAGCAGTTCTTC. It is translated as CASSVSSGGLDEQFF.

This sequence joins TRBV4-2 and TRBJ2-7; D possibly corresponds to TRBD1 (6 bases). The CDR3 covers 16 residues. The germline gives CDR1 LGHNA, CDR2 YNFKEQ. V was trimmed by 3 bases and J by 1 base, leaving 16 bases between them. Written as DNA, the CDR3 is TGTGCCAGCAGCCAGCTGTTGGGGGACATGTCCTACGAGCAGTACTTC. It codes for CASSQLLGDMSYEQYF.

V usage is TRBV6-4 and J usage is TRBJ2-2; 10 bases fit TRBD1. CDR1 is MRHNA and CDR2 is SNTAGT in the germline V gene. The CDR3 is 15 residues long. V lost 2 bases and J lost 6; bases outside the gene matches: 3. The DNA for the CDR3 is TGTGCCAGCAGTGACAGACAGGGGGCCTCCGGGGAGCTGTTTTTT. As protein: CASSDRQGASGELFF.

This clone was seen only a few times. This chain uses TRBV9 with TRBJ2-7; 9 positions match TRBD1. Germline CDR1 SGDLS, CDR2 YYNGEE. The J segment lost 0 bases and the V segment lost 5 bases, leaving 6 bases of the junction unmatched. The CDR3 consists of 15 residues. The CDR3 nucleotides read TGTGCCAGCAGTCCCGGGACAGGGTACTCCTACGAGCAGTACTTC. It codes for CASSPGTGYSYEQYF.